These 5 T cell receptor beta chains were sequenced from one sample in a study of CXCR3-negative and CXCR3-positive naive CD8 T cells. UMI-labeled 5' RACE yielded the TRB cDNA libraries. For each CDR3 protein, TCRdb gives one entry from its re-call of the 5' RACE reads, without DNA. This sample's clone table lists over 35,000 distinct CDR3 sequences. Sequencing was carried out using naive CXCR3- CD8+ T cells from blood. Stated subset: CD45RO-CCR7+CD27+CD95- naive CD8+ T cells lacking CXCR3 (TNR3-). The receptor set was obtained from a human donor in good health. Some clones in this sample may be carry-over from other donors' samples.

The genes are TRBV29-1 and TRBJ2-5; TCRdb's D call, TRBD1, is unchecked because there is no DNA. The germline gives CDR1 SQVTM, CDR2 ANQGSEA. The CDR3 has 13 amino acids. The CDR3 protein is CSVSGPVGETQYF.

This chain connects TRBV7-6 to TRBJ1-4; the TCRdb D gene call, TRBD1, has no DNA to confirm it. This CDR3 is built from 14 residues. Germline loops: CDR1 SGHVS, CDR2 FNYEAQ. CDR3 region: CASSFGDSNEKLFF.

This sequence joins TRBV19 and TRBJ2-6. CDR3 length: 16 amino acids. From germline, CDR1 is LNHDA and CDR2 SQIVND (reference sequence). The CDR3 region is CASSKERPSGANVLTF.

The chain recombines TRBV28 with TRBJ1-5. This CDR3 has 14 residues. Germline V gene lookup returns CDR1 MDHEN and CDR2 SYDVKM. CDR3 protein: CASSFDMPNQPQHF.

The V gene is TRBV5-1, the J gene TRBJ2-1; TCRdb's assignment of TRBD2 cannot be checked, as there is no DNA. The CDR3 consists of 16 residues. The germline V gene encodes CDR1 SGHRS and CDR2 YFSETQ. The CDR3 protein is CASSLNKREVNNEQFF.